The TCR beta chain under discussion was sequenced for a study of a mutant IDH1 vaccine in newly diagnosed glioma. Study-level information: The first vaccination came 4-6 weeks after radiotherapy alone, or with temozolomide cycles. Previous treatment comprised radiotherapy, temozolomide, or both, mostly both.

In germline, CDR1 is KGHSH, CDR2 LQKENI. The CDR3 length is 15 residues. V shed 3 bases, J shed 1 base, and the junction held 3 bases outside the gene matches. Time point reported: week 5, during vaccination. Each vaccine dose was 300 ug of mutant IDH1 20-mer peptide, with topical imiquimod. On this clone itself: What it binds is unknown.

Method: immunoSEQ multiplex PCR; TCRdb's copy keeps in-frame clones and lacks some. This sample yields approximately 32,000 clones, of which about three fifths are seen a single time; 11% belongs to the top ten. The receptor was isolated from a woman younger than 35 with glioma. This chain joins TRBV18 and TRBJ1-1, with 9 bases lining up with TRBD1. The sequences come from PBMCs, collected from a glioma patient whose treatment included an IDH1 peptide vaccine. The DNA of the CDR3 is TGTGCCAGCTCACCCGGACAGGGGACGAACACTGAAGCTTTCTTT. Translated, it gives CASSPGQGTNTEAFF.